This TCR beta chain originates from a study of OX40 agonist ivuxolimab in advanced cancers. Turning to the overall study: Ivuxolimab, which targeted the costimulatory receptor OX40 (CD134), was an agonistic, fully human IgG2 monoclonal antibody. Intravenous ivuxolimab was administered to patients every 2 weeks at six dose levels: 0.01, 0.1, 0.3, 1.5, 3 and 10 mg/kg. Of the 50 or so patients in dose escalation, about 19 had hepatocellular carcinoma, approximately 15 had melanoma, 9 had renal cell carcinoma and 9 had head and neck cancer. The dose-escalation cohort was 82.7% male with a mean age of approximately 60 years, ranging from roughly 23 to 90. Prior anti-PD-1, anti-PD-L1 or anti-CTLA-4 therapy was permitted, and 35% to 40% of dose-escalation patients had received checkpoint inhibitors. Three dose-escalation patients achieved partial responses, one with hepatocellular carcinoma and two with cutaneous melanoma. The point of sequencing TCRbeta in the periphery was to test whether ivuxolimab changed TCR sequence diversity and drove clonal T-cell expansion. The paper covers the monotherapy dose-escalation part of the phase I ivuxolimab trial, which included N ≈ 50 patients.

The trial excluded patients who had a history of autoimmune disease or who were on systemic immunosuppression. Peripheral blood for TCR sequencing was collected from all dose cohorts at baseline, on cycle 4 day 1, and on cycle 7 day 1. Samples came from an open-label, multicenter, first-in-human phase I dose-escalation trial of ivuxolimab. The trial enrolled adults with locally advanced or metastatic head and neck squamous cell, hepatocellular, melanoma or renal cell carcinoma. Before TCR sequencing, CD4+ T cells and CD8+ T cells were sorted from peripheral blood as separate populations. Note on this clone: This receptor's antigen is unknown. No base quality information exists; no much larger clone differs at one position.

Results the study describes overall, beyond this receptor: The antigen specificity of the clonally expanded peripheral T cells was not determined. Clonal expansion of both CD4+ and CD8+ blood T cells was observed from baseline to week 6 at doses 0.1 to 3.0 mg/kg. After ivuxolimab, CD8+ T cells had more expanded clones than CD4+ T cells on average. Partial responders in the 0.1-3.0 mg/kg groups had among the lowest normalized peripheral clonal expansion, especially among CD8+ T cells. Low levels of normalized T-cell clonal expansion were also seen in some patients who did not respond.

From the cysteine up to the phenylalanine, the CDR3 has a length of 13 residues. The retained sequence is limited to the CDR3, 39 bases, with the frame set at the first base. Trimming removed 3 bases from V and 4 bases from J, leaving 10 bases between the germline ends. The germline V gene (reference sequence) provides CDR1 MNHEY and CDR2 SMNVEV. To sequence the TCRbeta CDR3 region, genomic DNA was isolated from the sorted cells. The immunoSEQ Assay was used to sequence the TCRbeta CDR3 regions. Drawn from immuneACCESS, this table holds only the in-frame rearrangements with V and J called that TCRdb kept. Clones are partly lost; checked studies trace under half to an unresolved V gene and leave the rest unexplained. The sample table contains over 20,000 clones; only one count was recorded for around 79% of them. Of the sample, around 31% falls within the top ten clones.

This sequence uses TRBV27 and TRBJ2-7, and TRBD2 may be the D gene, going by 5 matching bases. The TCR originated in an adult with an advanced solid tumor such as melanoma, head and neck, liver or kidney cancer. The sequencing here drew on CD4+ or CD8+ T cells sorted from blood, taken in a trial of the OX40 agonist ivuxolimab. The CDR3 is CASSFNSGYEQYF. The DNA is as follows: TGTGCCAGCAGTTTCAATTCGGGATACGAGCAGTACTTC.